This is a list of T cell receptor beta chains from one sample in a study of blood T cell repertoires in COVID-19. The protocol was immunoSEQ multiplex PCR, while the TCRdb copy is restricted to in-frame clones and leaves out a portion. Of about 370,000 clones listed, nearly 90% are singletons. Specimen: peripheral blood. These receptors came from a man aged 18 to 35 with active or convalescent COVID-19. Both conserved end residues are part of each CDR3. The D gene is left open where the match is weak. Clone size appears in some rows only: once, few, many, or a class for an expanded clone.

>TRBJ2-7|15|-|-|TRBV28
TGTGCCAGCAGTTTTATAGGTTCCCGGGGTTACGAGCAGTACTTC
CASSFIGSRGYEQYF
>TRBJ2-7|17|TRBD2|once|TRBV7-6
TGTGCCAGCATGTCCGGGACTAGCGGAGGGGCCCCCTACGAGCAGTACTTC
CASMSGTSGGAPYEQYF
>TRBJ1-1|12|-|-|TRBV4-1
TGCGCCAGCAGCACAACGAGCGCTGAAGCTTTCTTT
CASSTTSAEAFF
>TRBJ1-2|15|TRBD1|once|TRBV19
TGTGCCAGTAGTAGAAAGGACAGGGGGTCCTATGGCTACACCTTC
CASSRKDRGSYGYTF
>TRBJ1-5|12|-|once|TRBV3-1/TRBV3-2
TGTGCCAGCAGCCAAGATGACAGGCCCCAGCATTTT
CASSQDDRPQHF
>TRBJ1-1|14|TRBD1|-|TRBV7-9
TGTGCCAGCAGCGCACAGGGGATCGGCACTGAAGCTTTCTTT
CASSAQGIGTEAFF
>TRBJ1-1|16|TRBD1|-|TRBV12-5
TGTGCTAGTGGTCGAGGACAGGGGAGTGGGTACACTGAAGCTTTCTTT
CASGRGQGSGYTEAFF
>TRBJ1-2|15|TRBD1|-|TRBV5-8
TGTGCCAGCAGCTTGGTCGACAGGGGATTTTATGGCTACACCTTC
CASSLVDRGFYGYTF
>TRBJ1-1|12|TRBD1|-|TRBV28
TGTGCCAGCAGCTACCCGGGACAGCAAGCTTTCTTT
CASSYPGQQAFF
>TRBJ2-3|15|TRBD1|-|TRBV7-8
TGTGCCAGCACCCTCTGGGACAGAACTGTTAATACGCAGTATTTT
CASTLWDRTVNTQYF
>TRBJ1-2|15|-|-|TRBV12-2
TGTGCAAGTCGCTTAAGAGGGCCAGTCAACTATGGCTACACCTTC
CASRLRGPVNYGYTF
>TRBJ1-1|14|TRBD1|-|TRBV5-4
TGTGCCAGCAGCTCCGGGACAGGGCGAACTGAAGCTTTCTTT
CASSSGTGRTEAFF
>TRBJ1-2|13|-|-|TRBV3-1/TRBV3-2
TGTGCCAGCAGCCAACGGGGGGCTGATGGCTACACCTTC
CASSQRGADGYTF
>TRBJ1-5|17|-|-|TRBV27
TGTGCCAGCAGAGGGGAAGGGTCAGGCTCTGGCAATCAGCCCCAGCATTTT
CASRGEGSGSGNQPQHF
>TRBJ2-1|13|-|-|TRBV2
TGTGCCAGCAGACCGGACAGCTACAATGAGCAGTTCTTC
CASRPDSYNEQFF
>TRBJ2-5|16|TRBD2|-|TRBV3-1/TRBV3-2
TGTGCCAGCAGGAGGGGGACTAGTCGTATGGGGGAGACCCAGTACTTC
CASRRGTSRMGETQYF
>TRBJ1-5|14|TRBD1|-|TRBV19
TGTGCCAGTAGCGATACAGGGGTGAGGCAGCCCCAGCATTTT
CASSDTGVRQPQHF
>TRBJ2-3|14|TRBD1|-|TRBV9
TGTGCCAGCAGCGTATTGACAGGGCCAGATACGCAGTATTTT
CASSVLTGPDTQYF
>TRBJ2-3|14|-|-|TRBV7-2
TGTGCCAGCAGATGGAGGGCTCGCACAGATACGCAGTATTTT
CASRWRARTDTQYF
>TRBJ1-1|13|-|once|TRBV6-2/TRBV6-3
TGTGCCAGCAGTTACAGGGGGAACACTGAAGCTTTCTTT
CASSYRGNTEAFF
>TRBJ1-5|15|-|-|TRBV2
TGTGCCAGCAGTGGACACGGAACTAGCAATCAGCCCCAGCATTTT
CASSGHGTSNQPQHF
>TRBJ1-5|14|TRBD1|-|TRBV20-1
TGCAGTGCTAGTAAGGACAGGGGCAATCAGCCCCAGCATTTT
CSASKDRGNQPQHF
>TRBJ2-1|14|TRBD2|-|TRBV18
TGTGCCAGCTCACCCCCCAGCGGGGTCTATGAGCAGTTCTTC
CASSPPSGVYEQFF
>TRBJ2-5|15|TRBD1|-|TRBV4-3
TGCGCCAGCAGCCAAGTTAGGACAGGGTTGGAGACCCAGTACTTC
CASSQVRTGLETQYF
>TRBJ2-3|13|-|few|TRBV7-9
TGTGCCAGCGTTCGGGGGACCACAGATACGCAGTATTTT
CASVRGTTDTQYF
>TRBJ2-5|14|-|-|TRBV11-2
TGTGCCAGCAGTTCGAAGACTATTATAGAGACCCAGTACTTC
CASSSKTIIETQYF
>TRBJ2-1|13|-|-|TRBV28
TGTGCCAGCAGTTTAGGGCCAGCAGATGAGCAGTTCTTC
CASSLGPADEQFF
>TRBJ2-1|15|-|few|TRBV19
TGTGCCAGTAGTCGCCGGGGGTATATGGGGAATGAGCAGTTCTTC
CASSRRGYMGNEQFF
>TRBJ2-3|18|TRBD2|few|TRBV3-1/TRBV3-2
TGTGCCAGCAGCCGCATAATGACTAGCGGGAGAAGCCGGGATACGCAGTATTTT
CASSRIMTSGRSRDTQYF
>TRBJ2-5|15|-|-|TRBV7-7
TGTGCTAGCAGCTTAGTCCCGGGACTCCAAGAGACCCAGTACTTC
CASSLVPGLQETQYF
>TRBJ1-5|15|TRBD1|-|TRBV28
TGTGCCAGCAGCCTGGCGACAGGGTGGAATCAGCCCCAGCATTTT
CASSLATGWNQPQHF
>TRBJ2-3|12|-|-|TRBV12-5
TGTGCTAGTGGTTTGGACAGGGATACGCAGTATTTT
CASGLDRDTQYF
>TRBJ1-2|14|-|-|TRBV5-1
TGCGCCAGCAGCTTCGACAGTCCTAACTATGGCTACACCTTC
CASSFDSPNYGYTF
>TRBJ1-1|15|-|-|TRBV2
TGTGCCAGCAGTGACCTCGCAGGGGTGAACACTGAAGCTTTCTTT
CASSDLAGVNTEAFF
>TRBJ1-1|14|-|once|TRBV6-5
TGTGCCAGCAGTTACTCGACAGCTAACACTGAAGCTTTCTTT
CASSYSTANTEAFF
>TRBJ1-4|12|-|-|TRBV2
TGTGCCAGCAGTGGAGGACTGGAAAAACTGTTTTTT
CASSGGLEKLFF
>TRBJ2-3|14|-|-|TRBV4-3
TGCGCCAGCAGCCCTACTAGCTCCACACATACGCAGTATTTT
CASSPTSSTHTQYF
>TRBJ2-7|13|-|-|TRBV28
TGTGCCAGCAGTTTTGGGCAGCCGGCCGAGCAGTACTTC
CASSFGQPAEQYF
>TRBJ1-2|13|-|-|TRBV12-3/TRBV12-4
TGTGCCAGCAGTCTTGGTGTTAGCTATGGCTACACCTTC
CASSLGVSYGYTF
>TRBJ2-2|18|TRBD2|-|TRBV7-9
TGTGCCAGCAGCCCCCCCCTACTAGCGGGGGGGCATACCGGGGAGCTGTTTTTT
CASSPPLLAGGHTGELFF
>TRBJ2-5|15|TRBD2|-|TRBV14
TGTGCCAGCAGCCCTCTACGGACTAGCATAGAGACCCAGTACTTC
CASSPLRTSIETQYF
>TRBJ1-1|13|-|-|TRBV7-6
TGTGCCAGCAGCTTAGAGGACAGACTTGAAGCTTTCTTT
CASSLEDRLEAFF
>TRBJ2-1|15|-|-|TRBV18
TGTGCCAGCTCACCACAACTTAGCTCCTACAATGAGCAGTTCTTC
CASSPQLSSYNEQFF
>TRBJ2-7|13|-|-|TRBV7-9
TGTGCCAGCAGCTTAGGGGCGACGGGGGAGCAGTACTTC
CASSLGATGEQYF
>TRBJ1-1|13|-|once|TRBV28
TGTGCCAGCACTTACCGGGGGAACACTGAAGCTTTCTTT
CASTYRGNTEAFF
>TRBJ2-3|15|TRBD1|-|TRBV6-5
TGTGCCAGCAGTCGGGGACAGGGAAGGACAGATACGCAGTATTTT
CASSRGQGRTDTQYF
>TRBJ1-1|12|-|-|TRBV7-8
TGTGCCAGCAGCAACGCCGAGCCTGAAGCTTTCTTT
CASSNAEPEAFF
>TRBJ2-7|13|-|-|TRBV12-3/TRBV12-4
TGTGCCAGCAGTTTCCGGGGGAAGGACGAGCAGTACTTC
CASSFRGKDEQYF
>TRBJ1-2|18|TRBD1|-|TRBV9
TGTGCCAGCAGCGCCCCGCAGGGGAGGACAGGGGATAACTATGGCTACACCTTC
CASSAPQGRTGDNYGYTF
>TRBJ2-2|16|-|once|TRBV11-3
TGTGCCAGCAGCTTATACGGGGGTGGTAACACCGGGGAGCTGTTTTTT
CASSLYGGGNTGELFF
>TRBJ2-5|15|TRBD1|-|TRBV7-3
TGTGCCAGCAGCTTTGGGACAGGGTTTCGGGAGACCCAGTACTTC
CASSFGTGFRETQYF
>TRBJ1-1|11|-|-|TRBV2
TGTGCCAGCAGTGCGGGAACTGAAGCTTTCTTT
CASSAGTEAFF